What follows is one T cell receptor beta chain and its context. The sample is drawn from a study of blood T cell repertoires in COVID-19. Looking at the study overall: The United States, Italy and Spain supplied acute and convalescent COVID-19 samples. T cells, B-cell-depleted T cells, or PBMCs supplied cDNA or gDNA.

CDR3 size: 15 residues. The germline V gene has CDR1 SEHNR and CDR2 FQNEAQ (reference sequence). With V trimmed by 5 bases and J by 8 bases, 10 bases remained unmatched. Authors' methods: Quantification of nucleated cells was approximated via reference gene primer amplification. Assay used: immunoSEQ multiplex PCR; TCRdb lists only in-frame clones, some missing. V, J and clone size are taken as reported in that table, and D and trimming were inferred from the DNA itself. The sample carries roughly 180,000 clones, roughly 84% recorded once. Those enrolled in Seattle joined during active infection and were followed longitudinally afterward.

The V and J genes are TRBV7-9 and TRBJ2-1; 9 bases align to TRBD1. The receptor was derived from a woman between 45 and 60 years old with COVID-19, enrolled during active disease. Sequencing was carried out using peripheral blood. The CDR3 region has the DNA TGTGCCAGCAGCGTGGACAGGGGATTATGGGATGAGCAGTTCTTC. Residues: CASSVDRGLWDEQFF.